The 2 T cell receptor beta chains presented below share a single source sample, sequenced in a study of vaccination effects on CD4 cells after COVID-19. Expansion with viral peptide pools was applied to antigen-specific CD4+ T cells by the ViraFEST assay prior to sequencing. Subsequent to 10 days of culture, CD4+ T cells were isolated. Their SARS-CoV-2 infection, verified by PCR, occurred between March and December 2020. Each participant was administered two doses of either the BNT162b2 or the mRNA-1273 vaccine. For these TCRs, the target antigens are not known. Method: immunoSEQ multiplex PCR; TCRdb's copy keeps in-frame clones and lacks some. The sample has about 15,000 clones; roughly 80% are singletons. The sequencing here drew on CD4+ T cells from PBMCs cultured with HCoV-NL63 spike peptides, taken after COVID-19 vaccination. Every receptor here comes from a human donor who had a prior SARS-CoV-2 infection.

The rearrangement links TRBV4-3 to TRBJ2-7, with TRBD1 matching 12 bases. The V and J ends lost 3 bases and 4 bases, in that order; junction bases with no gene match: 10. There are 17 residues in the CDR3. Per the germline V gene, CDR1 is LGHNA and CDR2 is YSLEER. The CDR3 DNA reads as TGCGCCAGCAGCCACCTCTCCCCGGGACAGGGGGCTTACGAGCAGTACTTC. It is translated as CASSHLSPGQGAYEQYF.

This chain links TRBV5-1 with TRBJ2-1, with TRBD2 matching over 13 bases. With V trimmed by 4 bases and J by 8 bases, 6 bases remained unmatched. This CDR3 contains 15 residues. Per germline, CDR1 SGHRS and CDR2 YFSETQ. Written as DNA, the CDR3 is TGCGCCAGCAGCCCAGGACTAGCGGGAGAGGATGAGCAGTTCTTC. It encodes CASSPGLAGEDEQFF. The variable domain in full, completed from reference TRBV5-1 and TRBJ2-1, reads KAGVTQTPRYLIKTRGQQVTLSCSPISGHRSVSWYQQTPGQGLQFLFEYFSETQRNKGNFPGRFSGRQFSNSRSEMNVSTLELGDSALYLCASSPGLAGEDEQFFGPGTRLTVL.